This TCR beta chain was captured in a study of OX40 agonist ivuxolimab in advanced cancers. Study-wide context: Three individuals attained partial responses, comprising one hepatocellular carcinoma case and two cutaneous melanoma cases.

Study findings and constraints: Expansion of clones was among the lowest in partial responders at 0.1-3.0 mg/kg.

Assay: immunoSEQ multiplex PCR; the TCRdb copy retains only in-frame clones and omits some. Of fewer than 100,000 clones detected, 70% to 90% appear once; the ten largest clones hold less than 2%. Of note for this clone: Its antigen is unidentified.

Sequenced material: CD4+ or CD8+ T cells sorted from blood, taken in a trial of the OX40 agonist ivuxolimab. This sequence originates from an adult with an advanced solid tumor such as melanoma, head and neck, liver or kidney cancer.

For the CDR3, the DNA is TGTGCCAGCAGCCTCTCCTCGACAGGGGCTGGAAACACCATATATTTT. Amino acid sequence: CASSLSSTGAGNTIYF. The chain carries TRBV7-9 and TRBJ1-3, with TRBD1 matching over 8 bases. The germline V gene encodes CDR1 SEHNR and CDR2 FQNEAQ (reference sequence). The CDR3 loop spans 16 amino acids. Trimming took 5 bases from V and 2 from J; bases not matched to a gene: 8.